This T cell receptor beta chain was profiled in a study of blood T cell repertoires in COVID-19. In the study overall: Acute and convalescent COVID-19 specimens originated in the United States, Italy and Spain. PBMCs, B-cell-depleted T cells, or T cells provided the cDNA or gDNA that made up the material.

The germline gives CDR1 ENHRY, CDR2 SYGVKD. This CDR3 comprises 14 residues. V dropped 0 bases and J dropped 3 bases, with 8 bases sitting between them. Study processing details: Researchers report that nucleated cell counts were estimated from reference gene primer amplification. Repertoires were generated with immunoSEQ multiplex PCR, while TCRdb's copy carries only in-frame clones and drops some. Clone size and the V and J calls come from that table; the DNA yielded D and trimming. The table has approximately 310,000 clones, about nine tenths seen once. Sequenced material: peripheral blood. The receptor was isolated from a man in his forties or fifties with active or convalescent COVID-19. J is TRBJ1-2 and V is TRBV10-3; maybe TRBD1 (6 bases). The DNA for the CDR3 is TGTGCCATCAGTGAGTCTCAGGGGTACTATGGCTACACCTTC. Its protein product is CAISESQGYYGYTF.